The rows below give T cell receptor beta chains drawn from one sample of a study of cytomegalovirus exposure and HLA in healthy donors. The table came from immunoSEQ multiplex PCR; TCRdb's copy has only in-frame clones and leaves some out. The sample carries about 200,000 clones, approximately 78% recorded once. Material for sequencing was PBMCs. The receptors were sampled from a woman aged 45-65 years in good health and CMV-seropositive. Each CDR3 is given with its conserved first and last residue. The order of the fields is D gene, clone size, V gene, J gene, CDR3 protein, CDR3 DNA. A D gene is named only where the DNA matches it firmly. Where a row states a size, it is once, few, many or the class of an expanded clone; other rows omit it.

.	.	TRBV7-9	TRBJ2-3	CASSLGAGGGDTQYF	TGTGCCAGCAGCTTAGGGGCAGGCGGAGGGGATACGCAGTATTTT
TRBD1	.	TRBV10-3	TRBJ1-2	CAISEPDRGNGYTF	TGTGCCATCAGTGAGCCGGACAGGGGTAACGGCTACACCTTC
.	.	TRBV18	TRBJ2-1	CASSPGQGLSDEQFF	TGTGCCAGCTCACCTGGACAGGGACTATCCGATGAGCAGTTCTTC
.	.	TRBV6-1	TRBJ2-3	CASKSTGRTDTQYF	TGTGCCAGCAAAAGCACAGGTCGCACAGATACGCAGTATTTT
TRBD2	.	TRBV6-5	TRBJ2-7	CASSLTSGGTYEQYF	TGTGCCAGCAGTTTAACTAGCGGAGGCACCTACGAGCAGTACTTC
.	.	TRBV14	TRBJ2-2	CASSQVRGGELFF	TGTGCCAGCAGCCAAGTAAGGGGCGGGGAGCTGTTTTTT
TRBD1	.	TRBV6-5	TRBJ2-7	CASSYSGDRGREQYF	TGTGCCAGCAGTTACTCCGGCGACAGGGGTAGGGAGCAGTACTTC
.	.	TRBV11-2	TRBJ2-6	CASSLDGTGANGLTF	TGTGCCAGCAGCTTAGACGGGACTGGGGCCAACGGCCTGACTTTC
.	.	TRBV4-3	TRBJ2-1	CASSQDPLSDEQFF	TGCGCCAGCAGCCAAGATCCCCTTTCGGATGAGCAGTTCTTC
.	.	TRBV4-1	TRBJ1-5	CASSQEGGQYGNQPQHF	TGCGCCAGCAGCCAAGAAGGAGGACAGTACGGCAATCAGCCCCAGCATTTT
.	.	TRBV29-1	TRBJ2-7	CSVGGLGYEQYF	TGCAGCGTTGGGGGGCTTGGCTACGAGCAGTACTTC
.	.	TRBV18	TRBJ2-1	CASSPSGHEQFF	TGTGCCAGCTCACCGTCGGGTCATGAGCAGTTCTTC
TRBD2	.	TRBV10-3	TRBJ2-1	CAISESRGLPYNEQFF	TGTGCCATCAGTGAGTCAAGGGGACTACCCTACAATGAGCAGTTCTTC
TRBD1	.	TRBV7-2	TRBJ1-5	CATSRGDRVEPQHF	TGTGCCACCTCCCGAGGGGACAGGGTTGAGCCCCAGCATTTT
.	.	TRBV7-2	TRBJ1-5	CASSLFIEVQPQHF	TGTGCCAGCAGCTTATTCATTGAGGTTCAGCCCCAGCATTTT
.	.	TRBV10-1	TRBJ2-1	CASSDDSGGEQFF	TGCGCCAGCAGTGACGATAGCGGAGGGGAGCAGTTCTTC
.	.	TRBV6-1	TRBJ1-2	CASSALKGHRANYGYTF	TGTGCCAGCAGTGCACTCAAAGGACATCGAGCTAACTATGGCTACACCTTC
TRBD1	.	TRBV19	TRBJ1-2	CASTRGQGPPIYGYTF	TGTGCCTCTACGCGGGGACAGGGGCCCCCTATCTATGGCTACACCTTC
.	.	TRBV28	TRBJ2-7	CASSLHGAYEQYF	TGTGCCAGCAGTTTACATGGTGCGTACGAGCAGTACTTC
TRBD1	.	TRBV25-1	TRBJ1-4	CASSGQGKNEKLFF	TGTGCCAGCAGTGGACAGGGGAAGAATGAAAAACTGTTTTTT
.	.	TRBV28	TRBJ2-7	CASKRGGYEQYF	TGTGCCAGCAAAAGAGGAGGCTACGAGCAGTACTTC
.	.	TRBV30	TRBJ1-4	CARAGGDEKLFF	TGTGCCCGGGCAGGCGGGGACGAAAAACTGTTTTTT
.	.	TRBV28	TRBJ1-4	CASRQGGNNEKLFF	TGTGCCAGCAGACAGGGTGGCAATAATGAAAAACTGTTTTTT
.	few	TRBV12-2	TRBJ2-4	CASRLVPEWGGGEAQYF	TGTGCAAGTCGCTTAGTCCCCGAGTGGGGTGGGGGCGAAGCTCAGTACTTC
TRBD1	.	TRBV6-5	TRBJ2-3	CASSSGQAGDTQYF	TGTGCCAGCAGTTCGGGACAGGCGGGAGATACGCAGTATTTT
.	.	TRBV6-1	TRBJ2-3	CASSDGSSDTQYF	TGTGCCAGCAGTGACGGGAGTTCAGATACGCAGTATTTT
.	.	TRBV5-1	TRBJ2-3	CASSFRDTTDTQYF	TGCGCCAGCAGCTTCCGGGACACCACAGATACGCAGTATTTT
TRBD2	.	TRBV4-3	TRBJ2-3	CASSQDPTTSGTDTQYF	TGCGCCAGCAGCCAAGATCCAACGACTAGCGGCACAGATACGCAGTATTTT
TRBD2	few	TRBV7-9	TRBJ2-7	CASSTSGRAYEQYF	TGTGCCAGCAGCACTAGCGGGAGGGCCTACGAGCAGTACTTC
TRBD2	.	TRBV11-2	TRBJ2-2	CASSSTSAGTGELFF	TGTGCCAGCAGCTCAACTAGCGCGGGCACCGGGGAGCTGTTTTTT
TRBD1	.	TRBV14	TRBJ2-7	CASSQGIKGAQAYEQYF	TGTGCCAGCAGCCAAGGGATAAAGGGGGCGCAGGCCTACGAGCAGTACTTC
.	.	TRBV2	TRBJ2-4	CASSEAEIAKNIQYF	TGTGCCAGCAGTGAAGCGGAGATAGCCAAAAACATTCAGTACTTC
.	.	TRBV6-5	TRBJ2-4	CASGPHSSKNSQYF	TGTGCCAGCGGGCCGCACTCGTCTAAAAACAGTCAGTACTTC
TRBD1	.	TRBV28	TRBJ1-3	CASRGTGRDTIYF	TGTGCCAGCAGGGGGACAGGGAGGGACACCATATATTTT
TRBD1	.	TRBV6-5	TRBJ2-4	CASSPTGLVDSQYF	TGTGCCAGCAGTCCGACAGGGTTAGTTGACAGTCAGTACTTC
.	.	TRBV19	TRBJ1-1	CASSTGRESVAEAFF	TGTGCCAGTAGTACGGGAAGGGAAAGCGTCGCTGAAGCTTTCTTT
.	.	TRBV6-5	TRBJ2-1	CATLGGANEQFF	TGTGCCACCCTAGGAGGGGCTAATGAGCAGTTCTTC
.	.	TRBV5-1	TRBJ1-2	CASSGGTGANYGYTF	TGCGCCAGCAGCGGAGGGACGGGAGCTAACTATGGCTACACCTTC
TRBD1	few	TRBV28	TRBJ2-3	CASSRQGFTDTQYF	TGTGCCAGCAGCCGACAGGGGTTTACAGATACGCAGTATTTT
.	.	TRBV11-2	TRBJ2-1	CASSPTGPSNEQFF	TGTGCCAGCAGTCCGACAGGACCCTCCAATGAGCAGTTCTTC
.	few	TRBV29-1	TRBJ2-1	CSVEDPRRPYYNEQFF	TGCAGCGTTGAAGATCCTCGCAGGCCCTACTACAATGAGCAGTTCTTC
TRBD1	once	TRBV13	TRBJ1-4	CASSLRTGNEKLFF	TGTGCCAGCAGCTTAAGGACAGGGAATGAAAAACTGTTTTTT
TRBD1	.	TRBV29-1	TRBJ2-7	CSTRTGSHEQYF	TGCAGCACCCGGACAGGGAGCCACGAGCAGTACTTC
TRBD1	once	TRBV14	TRBJ1-1	CASSPRLGQVITEAFF	TGTGCCAGCAGCCCCAGACTCGGACAGGTTATTACTGAAGCTTTCTTT
TRBD2	.	TRBV19	TRBJ2-3	CASSRGLAGAWDTQYF	TGTGCCAGTAGTAGGGGACTAGCGGGAGCATGGGATACGCAGTATTTT
.	.	TRBV7-2	TRBJ2-1	CASSLVIVLAYNEQFF	TGTGCCAGCAGCTTAGTTATAGTCCTAGCATACAATGAGCAGTTCTTC
TRBD2	.	TRBV27	TRBJ2-2	CASRASGGASNTGELFF	TGTGCCAGCAGGGCTAGCGGGGGGGCCTCAAACACCGGGGAGCTGTTTTTT
.	.	TRBV29-1	TRBJ2-1	CSVDGIGYNEQFF	TGCAGCGTTGACGGGATCGGGTACAATGAGCAGTTCTTC